The 24 T cell receptor beta chains reported below all come from one sample, sequenced in a study of cytomegalovirus exposure and HLA in healthy donors. The study ran its PCR with 60 Vbeta and 13 Jbeta primers. Sequencing used immunoSEQ multiplex PCR; TCRdb keeps in-frame clones, though not all of them. The profile covers 90,000 to 120,000 clones, with around four fifths appearing a single time and roughly 7.8% taken by the ten largest. Sequenced material: PBMCs. Receptor source: a man aged 30 to 39 in good health and CMV-seronegative.

CDR3 sequence (DNA): TGTGCCAGCAGCCCGACAGGTCCCAATTCACCCCTCCACTTT. Protein: CASSPTGPNSPLHF. V gene TRBV6-6 combines with J gene TRBJ1-6; maybe TRBD1 (6 bases). In germline, CDR1 is MNHNY, CDR2 SVGAGI (reference sequence). V was trimmed by 6 bases and J by 7 bases, leaving 13 bases between them. The CDR3 loop spans 14 amino acids.

The rearrangement links TRBV5-6 to TRBJ2-2; possibly TRBD2 for D (6 bases). Germline assignment: CDR1 SGHDT and CDR2 YYEEEE. Trimming removed 2 bases at V and 4 bases at J, with 12 bases between. The length of the CDR3 is 15 residues. CDR3 DNA sequence: TGTGCCAGCAGCTTTGGAGGGGCCCTCACCGGGGAGCTGTTTTTT. This encodes CASSFGGALTGELFF. Complete variable domain (other parts from reference TRBV5-6 and TRBJ2-2): DAGVTQSPTHLIKTRGQQVTLRCSPKSGHDTVSWYQQALGQGPQFIFQYYEEEERQRGNFPDRFSGHQFPNYSSELNVNALLLGDSALYLCASSFGGALTGELFFGEGSRLTVL.

About this clone: An end of the junction differs from the germline gene, which may be a read error. This chain uses TRBV7-9 with TRBJ2-3; D is unclear. The J call may be faulty, since TRBJ1-5 better matches the DNA end. Looked up from germline, CDR1 is SEHNR and CDR2 is FQNEAQ (reference sequence). There are 12 residues in the CDR3. CDR3 DNA: TGTTCCAGCAGCCCCCAAACAGATACGCAGCATTTT. This gives the protein CSSSPQTDTQHF.

The gene calls are TRBV30 and TRBJ2-5; 7 bases line up with TRBD2. The J segment lost 1 base and the V segment lost 0 bases, leaving 11 bases of the junction unmatched. The CDR3 runs 17 residues. Germline loops: CDR1 GTSNPN, CDR2 SVGIG (reference sequence). In nucleotides, the CDR3 is TGTGCCTGGAGTGTACAATATATCAGGGAGGGCCAAGAGACCCAGTACTTC. Translation gives CAWSVQYIREGQETQYF.

This clone was found once. The chain recombines TRBV2 with TRBJ2-7, with a weak D call TRBD2 (5 bases). Germline lookup yields CDR1 SNHLY and CDR2 FYNNEI. This CDR3 spans 13 amino acids. V dropped 6 bases and J dropped 7 bases, with 16 bases sitting between them. CDR3 nucleotide sequence: TGTGCCAGCAGAGGAGCGGAGGCCGGGGAGCAGTACTTC. Amino acids: CASRGAEAGEQYF.

This chain uses TRBV10-1 with TRBJ2-4, with D uncertain. Trimming shortened V by 5 bases and J by 1 base, and 12 bases separated the two germline ends. Germline values: CDR1 WNHNN, CDR2 SYGVQD (reference sequence). The CDR3 has 15 residues. The CDR3 DNA sequence: TGCGCCAGCAGTCGTCTAAAGGAGGCCAAAAACATTCAGTACTTC. Its translation: CASSRLKEAKNIQYF.

The rearrangement joins TRBV27 to TRBJ2-7, with TRBD2 identical over 10 bases. The CDR3 covers 19 residues. With V trimmed by 4 bases and J by 2 bases, 17 bases remained unmatched. Per the germline V gene, CDR1 is MNHEY and CDR2 is SMNVEV (reference sequence). The CDR3 spells CASSSPLRLAGAKAYEQYF. In DNA, the CDR3 is TGTGCCAGCAGTTCCCCTCTGAGGCTAGCGGGAGCGAAGGCCTACGAGCAGTACTTC.

V and J are TRBV15 and TRBJ1-1; TRBD1 is a possible D gene (6 bases). Trimming cost V 3 bases and J 6 bases, with 14 bases left between them. The CDR3 is made up of 14 amino acids. Germline V gene lookup returns CDR1 LNHNV and CDR2 YYDKDF (reference sequence). CDR3 nucleotides: TGTGCCACCAGCAGTACTCCGGGACACTCTGAAGCTTTCTTT. It specifies CATSSTPGHSEAFF.

This CDR3 reads CASSTGGASSYNEQFF. The CDR3 nucleotides read TGTGCCAGTAGTACGGGGGGGGCAAGCTCCTACAATGAGCAGTTCTTC. The chain combines TRBV19 with TRBJ2-1, with TRBD2 matching 8 bases. CDR3 length equals 16 residues. V dropped 4 bases and J dropped 0; count of bases not matched to a gene: 5. The germline CDR1 and CDR2 sequences are LNHDA and SQIVND (reference sequence).

V and J are TRBV18 and TRBJ1-5; D unresolved. Germline V gene lookup returns CDR1 KGHSH and CDR2 LQKENI. The CDR3 loop spans 13 amino acids. V was trimmed by 5 bases and J by 4 bases, leaving 9 bases between them. In DNA, the CDR3 is TGTGCCAGCTCAAAAGAGGAGAATCAGCCCCAGCATTTT. Its protein product is CASSKEENQPQHF.

The rearrangement uses TRBV30 and TRBJ1-2; D is uncertain. V lost 3 bases, J lost 4 bases, and 18 bases lay in between. Germline V CDR1 and CDR2: GTSNPN, SVGIG (reference sequence). This CDR3 is 15 amino acids long. The CDR3 region has the DNA TGTGCCTGGAGAGGCCTCCGCGGGAGCAGCTATGGCTACACCTTC. This gives the protein CAWRGLRGSSYGYTF.

This clone was recorded a few times. The chain employs TRBV7-9 and TRBJ2-1; possible D gene TRBD2, 6 bases. The germline V gene has CDR1 SEHNR and CDR2 FQNEAQ (reference sequence). CDR3 length: 18 amino acids. The V gene lost 5 bases and the J gene lost 2 bases, with 22 bases spanning the gap. CDR3 sequence reads: CASSGTRGRGPPYNEQFF. The CDR3, as DNA: TGTGCCAGCAGCGGCACCCGCGGGCGGGGCCCTCCCTACAATGAGCAGTTCTTC. Full variable domain (missing parts from reference TRBV7-9 and TRBJ2-1): DTGVSQNPRHKITKRGQNVTFRCDPISEHNRLYWYRQTLGQGPEFLTYFQNEAQLEKSRLLSDRFSAERPKGSFSTLEIQRTEQGDSAMYLCASSGTRGRGPPYNEQFFGPGTRLTVL.

This clone was counted only a few times. The chain carries TRBV7-9 and TRBJ2-5, with D perhaps TRBD1 (5 bases). The J call may be in error: the DNA end matches TRBJ2-7 better. Germline CDR1 SEHNR, CDR2 FQNEAQ (reference sequence). The CDR3 sequence is 14 residues long. The CDR3 coding sequence is TGTGCCAGCAGCGGTCCCCAGGGAAAAGGCGAGCAGTACTTC. This gives the protein CASSGPQGKGEQYF.

This chain uses TRBV5-1 with TRBJ2-7; TRBD2 agrees at 8 bases. This CDR3 has 15 residues. V was clipped by 0 bases and J by 0 bases; unmatched bases: 2. Germline-derived CDR1 and CDR2 are SGHRS and YFSETQ. The DNA for the CDR3 is TGCGCCAGCAGCTTGGCGGGGACTAGCTCCTACGAGCAGTACTTC. Translated: CASSLAGTSSYEQYF.

The gene calls are TRBV14 and TRBJ2-2; D is perhaps TRBD2 (5 bases). Germline CDR1 is SGHDN and CDR2 is FVKESK. V was clipped by 1 base and J by 3 bases, with 24 bases between them. The CDR3 runs 20 residues. CDR3 sequence: CASSQGERWRTPGDTGELFF. The CDR3 DNA reads as TGTGCCAGCAGCCAAGGAGAGAGGTGGCGGACTCCCGGGGACACCGGGGAGCTGTTTTTT.

The rearrangement joins TRBV6-1 to TRBJ1-2; TRBD1 agrees at 7 bases. The CDR3 spans 14 residues. Germline CDR1 is MNHNS and CDR2 is SASEGT. Unmatched junction bases numbered 5, after V lost 3 bases and J lost 4 bases. The CDR3 sequence: CASSDKTGFYGYTF. The DNA of the CDR3 is TGTGCCAGCAGTGACAAGACAGGGTTCTATGGCTACACCTTC.

J is TRBJ2-1 and V is TRBV18; D uncertain. The CDR3 is 11 amino acids. CDR1 is KGHSH, CDR2 LQKENI, per germline. Trimming shortened V by 5 bases and J by 8 bases, and 7 bases separated the two germline ends. The CDR3 reads CASSTNYEQFF. In DNA form, the CDR3 reads TGTGCCAGCTCAACGAACTATGAGCAGTTCTTC.

This chain uses TRBV7-6 with TRBJ2-7; 8 bases are a match to TRBD1. CDR1 is SGHVS, CDR2 FNYEAQ, per germline. J lost 1 base, V lost 4 bases, and 3 bases had no gene match. This CDR3 has 14 amino acids. The CDR3 bases are TGTGCCAGCAGCTCGGACAGGGAATCCTACGAGCAGTACTTC. Translating it yields CASSSDRESYEQYF.

The chain links TRBV6-5 to TRBJ2-1; 7 nucleotides align to TRBD1. V shed 6 bases and J 8 bases; nucleotides not matched to a gene: 10. The CDR3 extends over 14 amino acids. The germline gives CDR1 MNHEY, CDR2 SVGAGI. CDR3 DNA: TGTGCCAGCAGCAACGACAGGGATCGGGATGAGCAGTTCTTC. Encoded protein: CASSNDRDRDEQFF.

The rearrangement links TRBV30 to TRBJ2-6, with 8 bases that match TRBD1. Losses at the gene ends were 3 bases for V and 0 bases for J; bases not matched to a gene: 4. The V gene's germline CDR1 is GTSNPN and CDR2 SVGIG (reference sequence). The CDR3 consists of 16 residues. CDR3 nucleotides: TGTGCCTGGAGCGGACAGGGAAGCTCTGGGGCCAACGTCCTGACTTTC. It encodes CAWSGQGSSGANVLTF.

The chain joins TRBV7-3 to TRBJ2-1; TRBD2 matches 11 bases. Trimming took 6 bases from V and 12 from J; bases not matched to a gene: 4. CDR1 and CDR2 (germline): SGHTA, FQGTGA. The CDR3 runs to 12 residues. The CDR3: CASSLTSGRQFF. In nucleotides, the CDR3 is TGTGCCAGCAGTCTTACTAGCGGGAGGCAGTTCTTC.

This sequence joins TRBV2 and TRBJ1-5; D perhaps matches TRBD1 (5 bases). From germline, CDR1 is SNHLY and CDR2 FYNNEI. This CDR3 spans 14 amino acids. V dropped 8 bases and J dropped 3 bases, with 14 bases sitting between them. The CDR3: CASSARVLNQPQHF. DNA of the CDR3: TGTGCCAGCTCCGCCAGGGTTCTCAATCAGCCCCAGCATTTT.

This clone was seen only a few times. The J gene is TRBJ2-7, the V gene TRBV5-1; TRBD1 might be the D (8 bases). With 4 bases removed from V and 4 bases from J, the gap between germline ends came to 18 bases. CDR1 SGHRS and CDR2 YFSETQ come from the germline V gene. This CDR3 comprises 15 residues. CDR3 in amino acids: CASSPTGGGRYEQYF. The CDR3 DNA reads TGCGCCAGCAGCCCAACAGGGGGGGGAAGGTACGAGCAGTACTTC.

The gene calls are TRBV4-1 and TRBJ1-2; 9 nucleotides line up with TRBD1. CDR1 and CDR2 (germline): MGHRA, YSYEKL. Losses at the gene ends were 6 bases for V and 3 bases for J; bases not matched to a gene: 8. The CDR3 sequence is 15 residues long. The CDR3 reads CASSHPGQGYYGYTF. The CDR3 DNA follows: TGCGCCAGCAGTCATCCGGGACAGGGTTACTATGGCTACACCTTC.